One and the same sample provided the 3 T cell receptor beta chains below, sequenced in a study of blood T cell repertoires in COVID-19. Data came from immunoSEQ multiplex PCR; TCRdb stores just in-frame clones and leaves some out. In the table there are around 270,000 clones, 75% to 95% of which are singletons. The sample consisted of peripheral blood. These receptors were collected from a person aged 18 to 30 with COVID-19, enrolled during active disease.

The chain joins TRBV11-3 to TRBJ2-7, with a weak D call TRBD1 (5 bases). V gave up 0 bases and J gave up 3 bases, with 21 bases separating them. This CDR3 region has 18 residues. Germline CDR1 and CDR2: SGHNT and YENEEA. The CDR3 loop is CASSLDWSTSTDYYEQYF. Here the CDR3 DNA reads TGTGCCAGCAGCTTAGATTGGTCCACCTCGACAGATTACTACGAGCAGTACTTC.

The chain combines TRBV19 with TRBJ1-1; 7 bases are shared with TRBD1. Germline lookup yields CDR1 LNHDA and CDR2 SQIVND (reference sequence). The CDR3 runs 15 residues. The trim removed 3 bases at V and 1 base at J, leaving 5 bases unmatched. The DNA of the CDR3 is TGTGCCAGTAGTATCTCCGCAGGGGGGAACACTGAAGCTTTCTTT. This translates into CASSISAGGNTEAFF.

CDR3 nucleotide sequence: TGTGCCAGCAGTAAGCGGGAGAGAATAGATACGCAGTATTTT. Residues: CASSKRERIDTQYF. V gene TRBV2 combines with J gene TRBJ2-3; 8 bases align to TRBD2. Germline CDR1 is SNHLY and CDR2 is FYNNEI. This CDR3 spans 14 amino acids. With V trimmed by 5 bases and J by 5 bases, 6 bases remained unmatched.